The entry below describes one T cell receptor (beta chain). The CDR3 is 15 amino acids. The ends lost 4 bases at V and 0 bases at J; junction bases unmatched: 1. CDR1 and CDR2 from the germline V gene are SNHLY and FYNNEI. These data originate in a study of blood T cell repertoires in COVID-19. In the original workflow: Reference gene primer amplification gave estimated nucleated cell counts. Assay: immunoSEQ multiplex PCR; the TCRdb copy retains only in-frame clones and omits some. That table furnishes V, J and clone size, whereas the DNA furnished D and trimming. Among 52,000 or so clones listed, 65% to 90% were seen once.

The chain links TRBV2 to TRBJ2-2; 8 positions agree with TRBD1. Sequencing was performed on peripheral blood. This receptor was taken from a human donor in a cohort sampled during active COVID-19. Written as DNA, the CDR3 is TGTGCCAGCAGTGTGACAGGGGCGAACACCGGGGAGCTGTTTTTT. Residues: CASSVTGANTGELFF.